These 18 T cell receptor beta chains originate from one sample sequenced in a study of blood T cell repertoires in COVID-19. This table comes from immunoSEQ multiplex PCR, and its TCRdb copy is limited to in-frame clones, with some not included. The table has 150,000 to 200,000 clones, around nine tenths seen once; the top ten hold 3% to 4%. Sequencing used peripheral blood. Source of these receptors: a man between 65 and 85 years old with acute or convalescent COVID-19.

CDR3 sequence: CASTTGGQVFGYTF. DNA of the CDR3: TGTGCCAGTACCACCGGGGGACAGGTTTTTGGCTACACCTTC. The V call is TRBV19, the J call TRBJ1-2, with TRBD1 matching 8 bases. Germline lookup yields CDR1 LNHDA and CDR2 SQIVND (reference sequence). The CDR3 sequence is 14 residues long. With V trimmed by 7 bases and J by 7 bases, 11 bases remained unmatched.

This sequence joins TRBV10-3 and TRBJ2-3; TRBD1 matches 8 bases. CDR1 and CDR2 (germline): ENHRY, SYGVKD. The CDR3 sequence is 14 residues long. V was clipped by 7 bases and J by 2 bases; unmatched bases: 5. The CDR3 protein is CAITAGGYTDTQYF. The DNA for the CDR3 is TGTGCCATCACGGCAGGGGGCTACACAGATACGCAGTATTTT.

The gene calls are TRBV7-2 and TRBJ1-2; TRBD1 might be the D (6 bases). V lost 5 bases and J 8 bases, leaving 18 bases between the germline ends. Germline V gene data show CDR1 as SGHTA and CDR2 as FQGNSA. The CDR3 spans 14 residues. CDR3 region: CASSLSWDTRGYTF. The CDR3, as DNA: TGTGCCAGCAGCCTTAGCTGGGACACGCGCGGCTACACCTTC.

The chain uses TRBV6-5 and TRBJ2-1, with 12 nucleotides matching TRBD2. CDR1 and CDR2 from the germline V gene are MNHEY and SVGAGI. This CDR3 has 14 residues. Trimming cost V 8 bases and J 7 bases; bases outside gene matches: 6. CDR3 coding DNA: TGTGCCAGCGCCGTCGGACTAGCGGGAAATGAGCAGTTCTTC. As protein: CASAVGLAGNEQFF.

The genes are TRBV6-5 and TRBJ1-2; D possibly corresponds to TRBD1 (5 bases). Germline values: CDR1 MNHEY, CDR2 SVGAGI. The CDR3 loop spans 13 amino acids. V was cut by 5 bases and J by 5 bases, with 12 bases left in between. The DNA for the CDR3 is TGTGCCAGCAGTCCCAGACAGTCGTATGGCTACACCTTC. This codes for CASSPRQSYGYTF.

The CDR3 nucleotides are TGTGCCAGTCGACAGGGGCGGGAGACCCAGTACTTC. Its protein is CASRQGRETQYF. The chain employs TRBV2 and TRBJ2-5, with 8 bases matching TRBD1. V gave up 9 bases and J gave up 5 bases; unmatched junction bases: 5. Germline values: CDR1 SNHLY, CDR2 FYNNEI. The CDR3 is made up of 12 amino acids.

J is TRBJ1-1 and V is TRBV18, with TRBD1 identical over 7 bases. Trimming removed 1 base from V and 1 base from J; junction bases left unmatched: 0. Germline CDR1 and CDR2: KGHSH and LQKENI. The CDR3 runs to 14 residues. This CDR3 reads CASSPRQGNTEAFF. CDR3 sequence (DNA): TGTGCCAGCTCACCACGACAGGGGAACACTGAAGCTTTCTTT.

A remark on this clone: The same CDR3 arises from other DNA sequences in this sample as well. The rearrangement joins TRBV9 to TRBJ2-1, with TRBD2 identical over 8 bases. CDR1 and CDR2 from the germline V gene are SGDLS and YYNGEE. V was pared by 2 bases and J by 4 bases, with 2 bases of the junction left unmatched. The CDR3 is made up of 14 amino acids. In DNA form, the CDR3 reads TGTGCCAGCAGCGTTGGCGGGGGGTACAATGAGCAGTTCTTC. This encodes CASSVGGGYNEQFF.

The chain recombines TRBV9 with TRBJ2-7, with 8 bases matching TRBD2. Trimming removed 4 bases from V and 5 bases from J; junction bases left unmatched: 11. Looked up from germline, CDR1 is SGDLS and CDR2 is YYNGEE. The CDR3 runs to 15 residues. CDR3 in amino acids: CASSTRGGAGDEQYF. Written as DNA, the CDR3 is TGTGCCAGCAGCACCCGGGGGGGGGCAGGGGACGAGCAGTACTTC. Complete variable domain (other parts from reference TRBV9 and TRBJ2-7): DSGVTQTPKHLITATGQRVTLRCSPRSGDLSVYWYQQSLDQGLQFLIQYYNGEERAKGNILERFSAQQFPDLHSELNLSSLELGDSALYFCASSTRGGAGDEQYFGPGTRLTVT.

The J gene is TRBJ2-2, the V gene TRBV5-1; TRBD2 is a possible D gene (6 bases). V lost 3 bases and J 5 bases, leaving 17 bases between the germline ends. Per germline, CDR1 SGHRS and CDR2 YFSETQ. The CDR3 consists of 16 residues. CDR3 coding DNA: TGCGCCAGCAGCTCCCTCGGCGGGGTAGGGACCGGGGAGCTGTTTTTT. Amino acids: CASSSLGGVGTGELFF.

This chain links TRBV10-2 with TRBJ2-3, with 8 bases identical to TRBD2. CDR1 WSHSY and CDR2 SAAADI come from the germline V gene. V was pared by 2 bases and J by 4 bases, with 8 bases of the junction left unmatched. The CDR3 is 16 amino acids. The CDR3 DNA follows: TGCGCCAGCAGTGAGGAGACTAGCGATCTCCCAGATACGCAGTATTTT. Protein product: CASSEETSDLPDTQYF.

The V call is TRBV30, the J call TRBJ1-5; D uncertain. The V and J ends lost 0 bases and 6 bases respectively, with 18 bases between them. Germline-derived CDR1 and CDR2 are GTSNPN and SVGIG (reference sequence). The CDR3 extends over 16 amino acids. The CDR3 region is CAWSVRGEGGFQPQHF. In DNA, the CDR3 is TGTGCCTGGAGTGTACGGGGAGAGGGAGGCTTTCAGCCCCAGCATTTT.

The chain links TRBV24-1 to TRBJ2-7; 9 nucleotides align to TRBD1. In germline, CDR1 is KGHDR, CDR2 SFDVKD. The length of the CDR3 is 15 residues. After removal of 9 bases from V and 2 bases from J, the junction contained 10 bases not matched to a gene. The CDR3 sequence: CATRTGDRTTYEQYF. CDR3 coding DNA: TGTGCCACCCGGACAGGGGACAGAACCACCTACGAGCAGTACTTC.

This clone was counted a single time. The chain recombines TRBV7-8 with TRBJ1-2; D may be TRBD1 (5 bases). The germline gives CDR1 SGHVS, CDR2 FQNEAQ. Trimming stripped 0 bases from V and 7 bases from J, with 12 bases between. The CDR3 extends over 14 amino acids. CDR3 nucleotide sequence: TGTGCCAGCAGCTTAGCGGGCCGGGGGGGTGGCTACACCTTC. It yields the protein CASSLAGRGGGYTF. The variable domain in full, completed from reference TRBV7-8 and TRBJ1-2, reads GAGVSQSPRYKVAKRGQDVALRCDPISGHVSLFWYQQALGQGPEFLTYFQNEAQLDKSGLPSDRFFAERPEGSVSTLKIQRTQQEDSAVYLCASSLAGRGGGYTFGSGTRLTVV.

The CDR3 loop reads CASSPILSQGGSYEQYF. Written as DNA, the CDR3 is TGCGCCAGCAGCCCGATCCTCTCACAGGGGGGGTCCTACGAGCAGTACTTC. The genes are TRBV5-1 and TRBJ2-7, with a possible D match to TRBD1 (8 bases). Germline V lookup: CDR1 SGHRS, CDR2 YFSETQ. The CDR3 extends over 17 amino acids. V was shortened by 4 bases and J by 1 base, with 21 bases between the two germline ends.

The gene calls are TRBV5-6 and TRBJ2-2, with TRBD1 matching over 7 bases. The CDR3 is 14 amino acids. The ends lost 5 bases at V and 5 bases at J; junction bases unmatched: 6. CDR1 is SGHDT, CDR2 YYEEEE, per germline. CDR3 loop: CASRRQGGTGELFF. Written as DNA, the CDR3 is TGTGCCAGCAGACGACAGGGCGGGACCGGGGAGCTGTTTTTT.

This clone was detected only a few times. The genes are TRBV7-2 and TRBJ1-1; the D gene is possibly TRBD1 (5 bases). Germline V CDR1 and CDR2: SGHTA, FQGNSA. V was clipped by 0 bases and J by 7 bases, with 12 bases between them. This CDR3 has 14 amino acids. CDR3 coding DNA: TGTGCCAGCAGCTTAGCGCTGTGGGGCGGTGAAGCTTTCTTT. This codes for CASSLALWGGEAFF. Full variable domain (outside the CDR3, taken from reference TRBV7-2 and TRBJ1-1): GAGVSQSPSNKVTEKGKDVELRCDPISGHTALYWYRQSLGQGLEFLIYFQGNSAPDKSGLPSDRFSAERTGGSVSTLTIQRTQQEDSAVYLCASSLALWGGEAFFGQGTRLTVV.

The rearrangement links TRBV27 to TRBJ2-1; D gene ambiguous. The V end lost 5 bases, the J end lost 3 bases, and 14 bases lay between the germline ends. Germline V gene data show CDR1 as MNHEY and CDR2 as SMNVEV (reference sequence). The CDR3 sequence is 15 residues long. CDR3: CASSPSDPHYNEQFF. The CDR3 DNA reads TGTGCCAGCAGTCCAAGCGATCCCCACTACAATGAGCAGTTCTTC.